The entry below describes one T cell receptor (beta chain). Its antigen is unidentified. Amplification used 60 Vbeta primers and 13 Jbeta primers. Original processing notes: Among the unique TCR beta chains that a later analysis counted, about 85 million in all, 9.5 million to 12 million were shared. Method: immunoSEQ multiplex PCR; TCRdb's copy keeps in-frame clones and lacks some. For V, J and clone size, that table is used; D and trimming come from the DNA. The table shows 200,000 to 300,000 clones, with more than 75% occurring only once. The data belong to a study of cytomegalovirus exposure and HLA in healthy donors. Study observations and caveats: A few CMV-associated chains were confirmed in vitro to be specific for CMV antigens. The authors listed 164 TCR beta chains as cytomegalovirus-associated.

Germline lookup yields CDR1 SGHTA and CDR2 FQGTGA. Trimming cost V 1 base and J 5 bases; bases outside gene matches: 9. The CDR3 is 17 residues long. While unrecorded immune exposures were likely, the donors were nominally healthy when sampled. Sample: PBMCs. The rearrangement links TRBV7-3 to TRBJ1-4, with TRBD1 matching 8 bases. The source is a woman aged 40 to 50 in good health and CMV-seropositive. CDR3 coding DNA: TGTGCCAGCAGCTTAAAGACAGACAGGGGAACCAATGAAAAACTGTTTTTT. This codes for CASSLKTDRGTNEKLFF.